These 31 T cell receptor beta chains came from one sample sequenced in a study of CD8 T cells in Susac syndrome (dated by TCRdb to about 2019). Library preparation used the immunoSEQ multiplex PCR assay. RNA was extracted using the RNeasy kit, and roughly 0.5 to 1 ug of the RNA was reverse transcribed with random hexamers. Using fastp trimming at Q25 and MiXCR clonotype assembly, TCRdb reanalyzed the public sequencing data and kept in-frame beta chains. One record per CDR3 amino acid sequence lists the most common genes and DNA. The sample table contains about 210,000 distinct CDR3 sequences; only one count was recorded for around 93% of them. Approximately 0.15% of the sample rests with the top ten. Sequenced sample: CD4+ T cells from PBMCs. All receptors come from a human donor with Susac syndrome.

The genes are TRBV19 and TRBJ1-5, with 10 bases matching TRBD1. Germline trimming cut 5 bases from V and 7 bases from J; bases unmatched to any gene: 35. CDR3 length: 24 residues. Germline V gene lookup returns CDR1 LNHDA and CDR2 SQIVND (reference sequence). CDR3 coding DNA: TGTGCCAGTAGTGATGATGCCGGGACAGGGGATCTCTTTGGACACGCGGATAGTAACCAGCCCCAGCATTTT. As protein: CASSDDAGTGDLFGHADSNQPQHF. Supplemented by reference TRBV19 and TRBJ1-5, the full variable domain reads DGGITQSPKYLFRKEGQNVTLSCEQNLNHDAMYWYRQDPGQGLRLIYYSQIVNDFQKGDIAEGYSVSREKKESFPLTVTSAQKNPTAFYLCASSDDAGTGDLFGHADSNQPQHFGDGTRLSIL.

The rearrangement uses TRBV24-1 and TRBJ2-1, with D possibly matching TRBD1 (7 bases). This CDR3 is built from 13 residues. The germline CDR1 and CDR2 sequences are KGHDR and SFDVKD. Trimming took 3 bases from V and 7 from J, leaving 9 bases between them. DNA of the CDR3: TGTGCCACCAGTGATCCAGGGGGGAATGAGCAGTTCTTC. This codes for CATSDPGGNEQFF.

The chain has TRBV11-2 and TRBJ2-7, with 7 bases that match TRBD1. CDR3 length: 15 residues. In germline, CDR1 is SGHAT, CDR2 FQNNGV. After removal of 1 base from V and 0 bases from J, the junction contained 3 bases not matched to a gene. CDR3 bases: TGTGCCAGCAGCTTAGGTGGACAGGCCTCCTACGAGCAGTACTTC. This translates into CASSLGGQASYEQYF.

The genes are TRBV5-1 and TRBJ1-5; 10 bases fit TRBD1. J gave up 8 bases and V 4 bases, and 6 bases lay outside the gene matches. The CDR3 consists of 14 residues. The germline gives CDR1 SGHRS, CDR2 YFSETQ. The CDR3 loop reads CASSPTGGTEPQHF. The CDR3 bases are TGCGCCAGCAGCCCGACAGGGGGCACGGAGCCCCAGCATTTT. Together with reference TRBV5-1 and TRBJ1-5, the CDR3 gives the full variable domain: KAGVTQTPRYLIKTRGQQVTLSCSPISGHRSVSWYQQTPGQGLQFLFEYFSETQRNKGNFPGRFSGRQFSNSRSEMNVSTLELGDSALYLCASSPTGGTEPQHFGDGTRLSIL.

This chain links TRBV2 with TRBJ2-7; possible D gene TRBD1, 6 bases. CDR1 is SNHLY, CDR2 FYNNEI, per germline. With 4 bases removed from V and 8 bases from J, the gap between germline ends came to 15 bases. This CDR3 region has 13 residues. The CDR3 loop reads CASSADFQGKQYF. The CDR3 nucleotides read TGTGCCAGCAGTGCCGACTTCCAGGGGAAGCAGTACTTC.

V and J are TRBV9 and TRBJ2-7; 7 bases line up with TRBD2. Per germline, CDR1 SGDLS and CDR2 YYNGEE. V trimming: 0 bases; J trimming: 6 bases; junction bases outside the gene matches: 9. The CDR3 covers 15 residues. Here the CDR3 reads CASSVAVGGYIEQYF. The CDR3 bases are TGTGCCAGCAGCGTAGCTGTGGGGGGGTATATCGAGCAGTACTTC.

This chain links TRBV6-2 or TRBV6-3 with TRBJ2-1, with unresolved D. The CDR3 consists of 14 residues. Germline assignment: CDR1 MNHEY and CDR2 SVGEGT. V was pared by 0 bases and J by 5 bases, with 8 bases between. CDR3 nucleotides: TGTGCCAGCAGTTACTCCGGGCAACACAATGAGCAGTTCTTC. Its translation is CASSYSGQHNEQFF.

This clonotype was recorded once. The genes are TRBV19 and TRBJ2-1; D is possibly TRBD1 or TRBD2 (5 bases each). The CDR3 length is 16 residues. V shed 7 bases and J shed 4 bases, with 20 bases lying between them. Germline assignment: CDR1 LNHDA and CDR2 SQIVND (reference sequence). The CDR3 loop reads CASTDGGKGSYNEQFF. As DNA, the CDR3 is TGTGCCAGTACTGATGGGGGAAAGGGGTCGTACAATGAGCAGTTCTTC.

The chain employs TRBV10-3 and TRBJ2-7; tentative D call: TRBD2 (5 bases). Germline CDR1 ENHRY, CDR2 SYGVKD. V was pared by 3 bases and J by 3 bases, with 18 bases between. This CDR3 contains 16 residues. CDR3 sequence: CAISDPTSSGVYEQYF. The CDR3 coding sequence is TGTGCCATCAGTGACCCTACTAGTTCCGGGGTCTACGAGCAGTACTTC.

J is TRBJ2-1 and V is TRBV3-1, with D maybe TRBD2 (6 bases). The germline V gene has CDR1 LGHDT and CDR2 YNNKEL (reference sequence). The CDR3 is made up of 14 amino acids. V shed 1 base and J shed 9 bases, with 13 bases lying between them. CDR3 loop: CASSQGRDGGEQFF. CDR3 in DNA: TGTGCCAGCAGCCAAGGGCGGGACGGTGGTGAGCAGTTCTTC.

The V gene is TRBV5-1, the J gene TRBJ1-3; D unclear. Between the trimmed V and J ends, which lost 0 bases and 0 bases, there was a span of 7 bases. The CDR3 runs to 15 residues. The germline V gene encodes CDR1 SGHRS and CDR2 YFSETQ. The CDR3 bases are TGCGCCAGCAGCTTGGCTCGGAGCTCTGGAAACACCATATATTTT. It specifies CASSLARSSGNTIYF.

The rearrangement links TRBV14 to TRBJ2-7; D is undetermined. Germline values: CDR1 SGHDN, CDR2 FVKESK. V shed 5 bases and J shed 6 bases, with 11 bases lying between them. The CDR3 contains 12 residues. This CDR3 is CASSSRWGEQYF. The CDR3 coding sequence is TGTGCCAGCAGCAGCAGATGGGGCGAGCAGTACTTC. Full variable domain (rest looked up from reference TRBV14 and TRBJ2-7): EAGVTQFPSHSVIEKGQTVTLRCDPISGHDNLYWYRRVMGKEIKFLLHFVKESKQDESGMPNNRFLAERTGGTYSTLKVQPAELEDSGVYFCASSSRWGEQYFGPGTRLTVT.

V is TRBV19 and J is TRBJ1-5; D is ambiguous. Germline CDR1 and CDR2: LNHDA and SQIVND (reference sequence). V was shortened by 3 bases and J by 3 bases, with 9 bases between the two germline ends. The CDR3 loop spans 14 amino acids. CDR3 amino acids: CASSIVGNNQPQHF. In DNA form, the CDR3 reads TGTGCCAGTAGTATTGTGGGGAACAATCAGCCCCAGCATTTT.

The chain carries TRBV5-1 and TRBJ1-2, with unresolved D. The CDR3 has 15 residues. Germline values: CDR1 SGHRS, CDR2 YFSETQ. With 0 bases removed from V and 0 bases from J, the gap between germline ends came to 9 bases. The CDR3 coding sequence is TGCGCCAGCAGCTTGGGGATAGGCGCTAACTATGGCTACACCTTC. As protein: CASSLGIGANYGYTF. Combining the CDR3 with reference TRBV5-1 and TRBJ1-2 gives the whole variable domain KAGVTQTPRYLIKTRGQQVTLSCSPISGHRSVSWYQQTPGQGLQFLFEYFSETQRNKGNFPGRFSGRQFSNSRSEMNVSTLELGDSALYLCASSLGIGANYGYTFGSGTRLTVV.

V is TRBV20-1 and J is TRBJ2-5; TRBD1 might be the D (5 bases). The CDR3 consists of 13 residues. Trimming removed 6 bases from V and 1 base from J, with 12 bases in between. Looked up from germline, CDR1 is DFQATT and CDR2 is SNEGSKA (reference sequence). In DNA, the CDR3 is TGCAGTGCCATAAGGACACCCCAAGAGACCCAGTACTTC. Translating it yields CSAIRTPQETQYF.

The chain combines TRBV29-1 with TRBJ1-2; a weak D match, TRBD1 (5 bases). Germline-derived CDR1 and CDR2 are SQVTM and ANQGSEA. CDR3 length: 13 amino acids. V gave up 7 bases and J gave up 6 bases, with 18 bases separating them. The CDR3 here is CSGGGEEGHGYTF. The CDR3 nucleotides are TGCAGCGGGGGGGGAGAAGAGGGGCATGGCTACACCTTC.

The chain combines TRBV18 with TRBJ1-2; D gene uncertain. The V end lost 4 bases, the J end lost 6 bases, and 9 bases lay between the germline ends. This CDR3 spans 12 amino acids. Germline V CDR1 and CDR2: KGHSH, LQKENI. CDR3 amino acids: CASSHYPDGYTF. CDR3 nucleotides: TGTGCCAGCTCACATTATCCGGATGGCTACACCTTC.

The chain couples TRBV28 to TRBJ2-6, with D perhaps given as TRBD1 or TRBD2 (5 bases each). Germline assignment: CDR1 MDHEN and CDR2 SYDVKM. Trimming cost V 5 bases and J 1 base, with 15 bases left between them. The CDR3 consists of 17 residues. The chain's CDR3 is CASSPSGTASGANVLTF. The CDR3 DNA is TGTGCCAGCAGTCCCTCCGGGACGGCATCTGGGGCCAACGTCCTGACTTTC.

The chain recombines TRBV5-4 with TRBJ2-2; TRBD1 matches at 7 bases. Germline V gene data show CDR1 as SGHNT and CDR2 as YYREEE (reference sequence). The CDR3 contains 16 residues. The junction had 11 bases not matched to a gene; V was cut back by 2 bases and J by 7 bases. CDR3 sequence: CASSLGRDRDDGELFF. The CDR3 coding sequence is TGTGCCAGCAGCTTAGGCCGGGACAGAGATGACGGGGAGCTGTTTTTT.

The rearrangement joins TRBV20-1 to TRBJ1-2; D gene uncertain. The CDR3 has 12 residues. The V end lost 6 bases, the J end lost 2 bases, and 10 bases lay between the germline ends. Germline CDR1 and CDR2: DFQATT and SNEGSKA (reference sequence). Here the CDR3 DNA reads TGCAGTGCGTCACGAGAGAACTATGGCTACACCTTC. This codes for CSASRENYGYTF.

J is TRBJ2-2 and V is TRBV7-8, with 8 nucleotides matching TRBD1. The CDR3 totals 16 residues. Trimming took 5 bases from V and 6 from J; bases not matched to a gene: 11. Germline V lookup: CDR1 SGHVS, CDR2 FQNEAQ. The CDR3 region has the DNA TGTGCCAGCAGCCCCCTGAACAGGGGGGCGGCCGGGGAGCTGTTTTTT. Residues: CASSPLNRGAAGELFF. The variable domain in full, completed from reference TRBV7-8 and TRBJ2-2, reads GAGVSQSPRYKVAKRGQDVALRCDPISGHVSLFWYQQALGQGPEFLTYFQNEAQLDKSGLPSDRFFAERPEGSVSTLKIQRTQQEDSAVYLCASSPLNRGAAGELFFGEGSRLTVL.

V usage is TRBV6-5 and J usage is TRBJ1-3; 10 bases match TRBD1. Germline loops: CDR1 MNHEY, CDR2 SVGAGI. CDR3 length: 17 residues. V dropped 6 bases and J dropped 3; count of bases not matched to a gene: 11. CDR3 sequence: CASSYRRDRGNGNTIYF. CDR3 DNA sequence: TGTGCCAGCAGCTACCGCCGGGACAGGGGAAATGGAAACACCATATATTTT.

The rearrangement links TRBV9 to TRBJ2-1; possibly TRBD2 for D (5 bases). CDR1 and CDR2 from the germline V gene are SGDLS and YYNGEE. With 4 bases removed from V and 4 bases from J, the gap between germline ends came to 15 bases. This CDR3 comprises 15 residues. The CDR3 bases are TGTGCCAGCAGCCCGGACCCACGGACTTACAATGAGCAGTTCTTC. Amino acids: CASSPDPRTYNEQFF.

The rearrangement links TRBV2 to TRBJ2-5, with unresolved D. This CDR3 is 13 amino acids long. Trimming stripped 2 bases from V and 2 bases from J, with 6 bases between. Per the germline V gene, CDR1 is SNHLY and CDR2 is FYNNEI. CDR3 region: CASSERRQETQYF. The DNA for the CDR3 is TGTGCCAGCAGTGAACGGCGGCAAGAGACCCAGTACTTC.

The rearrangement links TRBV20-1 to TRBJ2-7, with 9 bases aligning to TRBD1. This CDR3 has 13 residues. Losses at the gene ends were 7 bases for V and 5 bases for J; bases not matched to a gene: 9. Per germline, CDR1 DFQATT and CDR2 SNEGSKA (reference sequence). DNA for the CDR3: TGCAGTGTCCCGGACAGGGGAGAGGACGAGCAGTACTTC. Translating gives CSVPDRGEDEQYF.

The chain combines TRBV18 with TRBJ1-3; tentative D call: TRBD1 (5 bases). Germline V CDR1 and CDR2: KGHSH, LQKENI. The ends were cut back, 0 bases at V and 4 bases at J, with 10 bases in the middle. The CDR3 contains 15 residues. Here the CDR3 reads CASSPPRGSGNTIYF. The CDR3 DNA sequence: TGTGCCAGCTCACCACCAAGGGGTTCAGGAAACACCATATATTTT.

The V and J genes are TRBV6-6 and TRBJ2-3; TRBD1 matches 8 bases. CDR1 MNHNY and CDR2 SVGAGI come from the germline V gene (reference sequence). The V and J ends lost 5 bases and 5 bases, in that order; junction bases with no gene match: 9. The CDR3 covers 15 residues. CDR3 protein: CASSRPGQDKDTQYF. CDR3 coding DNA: TGTGCCAGCAGTCGCCCGGGACAGGATAAAGATACGCAGTATTTT.

In DNA, the CDR3 is TGTGCCAGCAGCTACTACAAGGGGGGCGAGCAGTACTTC. Translated, it gives CASSYYKGGEQYF. The J gene is TRBJ2-7, the V gene TRBV28; tentatively, D is TRBD1 or TRBD2 (6 bases each). V was clipped by 6 bases and J by 6 bases, with 15 bases between them. The CDR3 is made up of 13 amino acids. CDR1 MDHEN and CDR2 SYDVKM come from the germline V gene.

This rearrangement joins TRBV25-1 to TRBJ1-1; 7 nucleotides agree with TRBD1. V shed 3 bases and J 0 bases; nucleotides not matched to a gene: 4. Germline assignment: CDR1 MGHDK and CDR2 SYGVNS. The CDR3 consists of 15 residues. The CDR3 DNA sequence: TGTGCCAGCAGTGACTCTCAGGGGGTGAACACTGAAGCTTTCTTT. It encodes CASSDSQGVNTEAFF.

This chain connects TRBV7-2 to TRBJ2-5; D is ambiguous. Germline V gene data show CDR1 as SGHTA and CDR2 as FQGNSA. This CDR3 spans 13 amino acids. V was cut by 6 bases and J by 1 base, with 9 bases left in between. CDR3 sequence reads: CASSYRTQETQYF. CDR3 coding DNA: TGTGCCAGCAGTTACAGAACCCAAGAGACCCAGTACTTC.

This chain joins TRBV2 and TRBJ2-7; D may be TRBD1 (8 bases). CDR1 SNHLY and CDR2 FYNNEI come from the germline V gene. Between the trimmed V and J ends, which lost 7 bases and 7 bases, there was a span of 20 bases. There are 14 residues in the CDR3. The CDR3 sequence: CASTGGTGVGEQYF. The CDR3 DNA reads TGTGCCAGCACCGGGGGGACAGGCGTCGGAGAGCAGTACTTC.